This T cell receptor beta chain was profiled in a study of T cells after yellow fever vaccination. About the study: SMART-Seq v4 Ultra Low Input served to prepare low-cell-number fractions.

This clonotype turned up a few times. The 5'RACE template-switching step produced TCR cDNA and added a universal primer site and UMIs. Via MiXCR, TCRdb re-called the 5' RACE reads, giving one row per CDR3 protein. The sample has some 300,000 distinct CDR3 sequences, 8.5% to 10% seen once; the top ten hold around 3.1%. Per germline, CDR1 SGHTA and CDR2 FQGNSA. V was trimmed by 4 bases and J by 7 bases, leaving 8 bases between them. The CDR3 consists of 12 residues. The sequence was collected from a man aged 18 to 29 who received the YFV17D yellow fever vaccine. This sample comprised CD4+ T cells sorted from PBMCs, obtained 5 days after the yellow fever booster vaccination. The chain has TRBV7-2 and TRBJ1-5; D unclear. Here the CDR3 DNA reads TGTGCCAGCAGCTCCACACCCCAGCCCCAGCATTTT. As protein: CASSSTPQPQHF.